This paragraph reports one T cell receptor beta chain. Combining iRepertoire HTBI primers with Arm-PCR of CDR3 regions, the authors built TCR beta libraries. TCRdb reprocessed the multiplex PCR reads via MiXCR and lists one record per CDR3 protein. The sample has 700,000 or so distinct CDR3 sequences, about 32% seen once; the top ten hold roughly 40%. Time point given: persistent/refractory GD, antithyroid drugs over 5 years with positive TRAb. There was RNA extracted from PBMCs, and the TCR library was made from it. The data were obtained in a study of regulatory T cells in long-lasting Graves disease. In the study overall: Over 5 years on antithyroid drugs plus positive TSH receptor antibodies marked Graves' disease as persistent.

The receptor was isolated from a female donor with Graves disease. Sequencing used peripheral blood mononuclear cells (PBMCs), obtained when the disease was refractory, from a patient treated with antithyroid drugs.

The CDR3 DNA reads TGTGCCAGTAGTAGGGGGTCGGGCACCCGATGGGGCTACACCTTC. The encoded protein is CASSRGSGTRWGYTF. The J gene is TRBJ1-2, the V gene TRBV19, with D perhaps matching TRBD1 (5 bases). Germline values: CDR1 LNHDA, CDR2 SQIVND (reference sequence). The CDR3 sequence is 15 residues long. Trimming left V 4 bases short and J 8 bases short, with 20 bases between.